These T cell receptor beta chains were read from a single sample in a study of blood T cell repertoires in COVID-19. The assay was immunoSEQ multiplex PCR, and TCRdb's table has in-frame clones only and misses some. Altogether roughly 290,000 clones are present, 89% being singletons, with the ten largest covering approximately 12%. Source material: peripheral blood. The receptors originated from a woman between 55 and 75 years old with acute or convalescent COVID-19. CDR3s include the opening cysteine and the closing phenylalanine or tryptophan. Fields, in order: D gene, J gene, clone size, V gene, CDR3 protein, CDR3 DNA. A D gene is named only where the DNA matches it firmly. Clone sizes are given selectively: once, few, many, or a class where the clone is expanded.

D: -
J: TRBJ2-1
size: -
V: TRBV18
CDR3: CASSQIRVADTSGNEQFF
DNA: TGTGCCAGCTCACAGATAAGGGTAGCGGATACATCTGGCAATGAGCAGTTCTTC

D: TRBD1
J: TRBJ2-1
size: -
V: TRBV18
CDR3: CASSPGQGSNEQFF
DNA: TGTGCCAGCTCACCGGGACAGGGAAGCAATGAGCAGTTCTTC

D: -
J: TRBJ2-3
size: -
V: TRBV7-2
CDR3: CASTRGRGVSTDTQYF
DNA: TGTGCCAGCACTCGGGGGAGGGGGGTATCCACAGATACGCAGTATTTT

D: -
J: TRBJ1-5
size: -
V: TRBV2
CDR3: CASWRGETSNQPQHF
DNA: TGTGCCAGTTGGAGGGGCGAAACTAGCAATCAGCCCCAGCATTTT

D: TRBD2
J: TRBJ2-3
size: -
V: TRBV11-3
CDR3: CASSSGLAKDTQYF
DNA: TGTGCCAGCAGCTCGGGACTAGCGAAAGATACGCAGTATTTT

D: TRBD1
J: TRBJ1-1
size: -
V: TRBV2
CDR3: CASSQGAMNTEAFF
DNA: TGTGCCAGCAGTCAGGGGGCAATGAACACTGAAGCTTTCTTT

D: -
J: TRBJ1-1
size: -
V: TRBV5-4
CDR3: CASSLALGGNTEAFF
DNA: TGTGCCAGCAGCTTGGCGCTAGGGGGGAACACTGAAGCTTTCTTT

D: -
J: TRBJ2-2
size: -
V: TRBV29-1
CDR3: CSVEGQGGTGELFF
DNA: TGCAGCGTTGAGGGGCAGGGGGGCACCGGGGAGCTGTTTTTT

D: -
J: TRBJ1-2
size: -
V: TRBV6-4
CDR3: CASMTRQKSGRYGYTF
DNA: TGTGCCAGCATGACCCGTCAAAAGTCAGGGCGGTATGGCTACACCTTC

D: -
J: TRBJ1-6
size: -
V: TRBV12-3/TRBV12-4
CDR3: CASRAGGFSPLHF
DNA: TGTGCCAGCAGAGCGGGGGGTTTTTCACCCCTCCACTTT

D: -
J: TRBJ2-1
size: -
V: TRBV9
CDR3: CASSVGLGLTTGEQFF
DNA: TGTGCCAGCAGCGTAGGCCTGGGGCTCACAACCGGTGAGCAGTTCTTC

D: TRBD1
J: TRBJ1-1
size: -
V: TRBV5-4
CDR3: CASSSRGPGNTEAFF
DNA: TGTGCCAGCAGCTCCAGGGGGCCTGGGAACACTGAAGCTTTCTTT

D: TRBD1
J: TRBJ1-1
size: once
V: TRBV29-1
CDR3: CSVAGGPKAFF
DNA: TGCAGCGTTGCAGGGGGCCCTAAAGCTTTCTTT

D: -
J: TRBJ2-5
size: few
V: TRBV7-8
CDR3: CASSPAGLQETQYF
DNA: TGTGCCAGCAGCCCTGCGGGACTCCAAGAGACCCAGTACTTC

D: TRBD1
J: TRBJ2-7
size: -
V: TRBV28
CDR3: CASSLLGQATSYEQYF
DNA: TGTGCCAGCAGTTTGTTGGGACAGGCCACCTCCTACGAGCAGTACTTC

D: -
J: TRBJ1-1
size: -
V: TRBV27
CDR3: CASSLSGGTEAFF
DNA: TGTGCCAGCAGTTTATCCGGGGGCACTGAAGCTTTCTTT

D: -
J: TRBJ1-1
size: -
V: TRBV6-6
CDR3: CASSPRERAPLGTEAFF
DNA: TGTGCCAGCAGTCCTCGTGAGAGGGCCCCCTTAGGTACTGAAGCTTTCTTT

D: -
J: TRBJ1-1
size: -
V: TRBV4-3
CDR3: CASSQDLLGGVMNTEAFF
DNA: TGCGCCAGCAGCCAAGATCTTCTGGGCGGGGTAATGAACACTGAAGCTTTCTTT

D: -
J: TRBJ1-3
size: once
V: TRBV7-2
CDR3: CASSLAPGILTGNTIYF
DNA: TGTGCCAGCAGCTTAGCCCCCGGGATACTAACTGGAAACACCATATATTTT

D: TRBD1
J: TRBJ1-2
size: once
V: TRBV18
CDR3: CASSLGQGAFYGYTF
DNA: TGTGCCAGCTCCCTCGGACAGGGGGCATTTTATGGCTACACCTTC

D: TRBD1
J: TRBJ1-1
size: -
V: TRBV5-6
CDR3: CASSSTGILTTEAFF
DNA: TGTGCCAGCAGCTCGACAGGGATCCTAACCACTGAAGCTTTCTTT

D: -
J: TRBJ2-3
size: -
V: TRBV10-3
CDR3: CATLEGLARGPDTQYF
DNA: TGTGCCACCCTCGAAGGACTAGCTAGGGGGCCAGATACGCAGTATTTT

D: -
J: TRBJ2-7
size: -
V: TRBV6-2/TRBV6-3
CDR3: CASSYTGSSYEQYF
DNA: TGTGCCAGCAGTTACACGGGAAGCTCCTACGAGCAGTACTTC

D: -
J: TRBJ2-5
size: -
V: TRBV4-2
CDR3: CASSPGEGDLKTQYF
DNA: TGTGCCAGCAGCCCCGGGGAGGGGGATTTGAAGACCCAGTACTTC

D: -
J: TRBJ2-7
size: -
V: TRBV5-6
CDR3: CASSSIDGTYEQYF
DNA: TGTGCCAGCAGTTCAATTGACGGGACCTACGAGCAGTACTTC